These 5 T cell receptor beta chains share one sample of origin, sequenced in a study of post-analysis software for immune sequencing data. Study findings and constraints: In patients, roughly five TRBV segments were more frequent than in controls, with TRBV5-6, TRBV5-1 and TRBV20-1 among them.

The antigens these receptors bind are not known. TCR beta libraries were prepared from cDNA with unique molecular identifiers. TCRdb reprocessed the PCR reads with MiXCR, giving one entry per CDR3 protein. The sample has about 620,000 distinct CDR3 sequences; about 44% are singletons. The specimen sequenced was blood. Receptor source: a girl between 10 and 17 years old with multiple sclerosis.

This clonotype was seen a handful of times. The chain has TRBV20-1 and TRBJ1-2; 9 bases fit TRBD1. The CDR3 sequence is 13 residues long. V was pared by 0 bases and J by 13 bases, with 9 bases of the junction left unmatched. The germline V gene encodes CDR1 DFQATT and CDR2 SNEGSKA (reference sequence). The CDR3 loop reads CSARDFTGGEVTF. The CDR3 DNA follows: TGCAGTGCTAGAGACTTTACAGGGGGCGAGGTCACCTTC.

CDR3 nucleotide sequence: TGTGCCAGCAGGTTGGACAATCTAAATGAGCAGTTCTTC. It is translated as CASRLDNLNEQFF. The chain carries TRBV6-2 or TRBV6-3 and TRBJ2-1, with D possibly TRBD1 on 5 matching bases. Trimming cost V 6 bases and J 7 bases, with 13 bases left between them. From germline, CDR1 is MNHEY and CDR2 SVGEGT. The CDR3 spans 13 residues.

V is TRBV6-4 and J is TRBJ1-1, with D unresolved. Trimming left V 3 bases short and J 3 bases short, with 11 bases between. The CDR3 length is 14 residues. CDR1 is MRHNA, CDR2 SNTAGT, per germline. CDR3 protein: CASSDFGEYTEAFF. In DNA, the CDR3 is TGTGCCAGCAGTGATTTTGGGGAGTACACTGAAGCTTTCTTT.

A few counts support this clonotype. The V and J genes are TRBV29-1 and TRBJ2-7, with 7 nucleotides matching TRBD1. The V gene's germline CDR1 is SQVTM and CDR2 ANQGSEA. The CDR3 runs 12 residues. V shed 7 bases, J shed 1 base, and the junction held 4 bases outside the gene matches. The CDR3 DNA reads TGCAGCGCCCGACAGGGATCCTACGAGCAGTACTTC. It codes for CSARQGSYEQYF.

This chain connects TRBV27 to TRBJ1-2, with D perhaps TRBD1 (6 bases). There are 14 residues in the CDR3. Trimming pared 7 bases from V and 7 bases from J, leaving 19 bases between. Germline V gene sequence: CDR1 MNHEY, CDR2 SMNVEV (reference sequence). The CDR3 DNA sequence: TGTGCCAGCAAGTCGGGCAGGGGATTGGGTGGCTACACCTTC. Protein sequence: CASKSGRGLGGYTF.